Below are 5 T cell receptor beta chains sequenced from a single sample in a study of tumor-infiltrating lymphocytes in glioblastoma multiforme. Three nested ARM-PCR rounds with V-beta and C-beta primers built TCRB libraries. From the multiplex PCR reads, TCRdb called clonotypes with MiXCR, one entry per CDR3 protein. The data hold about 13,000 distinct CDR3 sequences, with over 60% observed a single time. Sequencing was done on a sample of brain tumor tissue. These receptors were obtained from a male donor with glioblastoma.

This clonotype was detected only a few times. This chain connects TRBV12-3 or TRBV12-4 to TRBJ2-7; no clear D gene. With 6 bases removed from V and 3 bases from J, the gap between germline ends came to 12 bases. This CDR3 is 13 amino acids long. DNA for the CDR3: TGTGCCAGCAGCTATATACGGAGCTACGAGCAGTACTTC. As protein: CASSYIRSYEQYF.

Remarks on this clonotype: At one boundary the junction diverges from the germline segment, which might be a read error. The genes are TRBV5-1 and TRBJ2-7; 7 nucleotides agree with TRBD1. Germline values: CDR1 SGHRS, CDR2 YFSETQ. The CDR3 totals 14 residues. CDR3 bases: TGCGCCAGCAGCTTGGAGTGGGCAGGGGGTGTCGGTACATTC. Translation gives CASSLEWAGGVGTF.

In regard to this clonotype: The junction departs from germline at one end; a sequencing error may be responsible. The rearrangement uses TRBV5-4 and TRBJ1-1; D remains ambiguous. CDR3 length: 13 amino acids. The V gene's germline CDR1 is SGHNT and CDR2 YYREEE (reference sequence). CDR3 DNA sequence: TGTGCCAGCAGCATTGACAAGAACACTGAAGCCTCCTTT. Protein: CASSIDKNTEASF.

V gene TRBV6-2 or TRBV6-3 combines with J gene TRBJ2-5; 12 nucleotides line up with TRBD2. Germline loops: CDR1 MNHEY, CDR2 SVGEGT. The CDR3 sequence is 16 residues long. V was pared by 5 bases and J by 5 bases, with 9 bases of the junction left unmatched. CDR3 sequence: CASSSLAGGLRETQYF. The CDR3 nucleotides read TGTGCCAGCAGTAGTCTAGCGGGAGGGCTACGGGAGACCCAGTACTTC.

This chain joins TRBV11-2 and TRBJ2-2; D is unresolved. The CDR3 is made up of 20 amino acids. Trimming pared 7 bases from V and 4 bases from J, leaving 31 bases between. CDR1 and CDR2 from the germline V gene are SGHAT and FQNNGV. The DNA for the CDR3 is TGTGCCAGCACCCCCTCATTCGGCCAATGGCTGGCGGTAAGCACCGGGGAGCTGTTTTTT. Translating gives CASTPSFGQWLAVSTGELFF.